This T cell receptor beta chain was identified during a study of blood T cell repertoires in COVID-19. TCRdb's table, derived via immunoSEQ multiplex PCR, lists solely in-frame clones and lacks some. The table shows roughly 60,000 clones, with around 87% occurring only once. This receptor was taken from an older man with acute or convalescent COVID-19. Sample: peripheral blood.

The CDR3 is CAISRESLAKNIQYF. CDR3 DNA sequence: TGTGCCATCTCTAGGGAGAGCCTAGCCAAAAACATTCAGTACTTC. This chain uses TRBV28 with TRBJ2-4; possibly TRBD2 for D (5 bases). The V gene's germline CDR1 is MDHEN and CDR2 SYDVKM. The ends were cut back, 10 bases at V and 0 bases at J, with 16 bases in the middle. This CDR3 is built from 15 residues.